This TCR beta chain was documented in a study of T cells in Graves' hyperthyroidism and ophthalmopathy. Whole-study results and caveats: Appearing also in blood were most of the thyroid clonotypes expanded above 0.001.

Diagnosis rested on symptoms, serum thyroxine and TRAb, thyroid ultrasound, and orbital computed tomography. A remark on this clonotype: Its antigen is still unknown.

TCR beta CDR3 region amplification was performed from RNA transcripts. During a first-round RT-PCR of the TCR CDR3, the HTBI primer set was used. TCRdb re-derived calls from the multiplex PCR reads in MiXCR, one entry per CDR3 protein. The sample includes some 560,000 distinct CDR3 sequences, approximately 14% seen only once; the top ten take about 7%. Germline CDR1 is SGHNT and CDR2 is YYREEE (reference sequence). The CDR3 has 14 amino acids. With 1 base removed from V and 2 bases from J, the gap between germline ends came to 8 bases. This TCR was sampled from a woman aged 25 to 39 with Graves' hyperthyroidism. The chain has TRBV5-4 and TRBJ2-3, with D unresolved. Sequenced sample: blood. The CDR3 reads CASSLFSTTDTQYF. DNA for the CDR3: TGTGCCAGCAGCTTGTTTTCTACCACAGATACGCAGTATTTT.